The T cell receptor beta chain under discussion was sequenced for a study of response to subunit inactivated influenza vaccine. The CDR3 is made up of 17 amino acids. V gave up 6 bases and J gave up 0 bases, with 21 bases separating them. TCRdb analysed the RT-PCR reads with MiXCR anew, one entry per CDR3 protein. The sample yields about 540,000 distinct CDR3 sequences, under 30% seen once. These records were also assigned to another study, of T cells expressing NK-cell markers. That work states: Scientists made TCR beta cDNA using 5'RACE template switching with UMIs. Sorting in several experiments was restricted by an anti-gamma-delta TCR antibody to alpha-beta TCR T cells. Dominant NKG2C+ clonotypes accounted for about 1.0-8% of CD8+ T cells in about six donors. Nothing established the HCMV specificity of expanded NKG2C+ T cell clones.

The input for sequencing was CD4+ T cells sorted from PBMCs, taken 11 to 12 days after vaccination. The sequence derives from a man in his forties or fifties who received an inactivated influenza vaccine. The chain joins TRBV12-3 or TRBV12-4 to TRBJ2-7; D assignment may be TRBD1 or TRBD2 (5 bases each). The DNA of the CDR3 is TGTGCCAGCAGGCCAGGAACCGGGACGGGAAGCTCCTACGAGCAGTACTTC. Translating gives CASRPGTGTGSSYEQYF.